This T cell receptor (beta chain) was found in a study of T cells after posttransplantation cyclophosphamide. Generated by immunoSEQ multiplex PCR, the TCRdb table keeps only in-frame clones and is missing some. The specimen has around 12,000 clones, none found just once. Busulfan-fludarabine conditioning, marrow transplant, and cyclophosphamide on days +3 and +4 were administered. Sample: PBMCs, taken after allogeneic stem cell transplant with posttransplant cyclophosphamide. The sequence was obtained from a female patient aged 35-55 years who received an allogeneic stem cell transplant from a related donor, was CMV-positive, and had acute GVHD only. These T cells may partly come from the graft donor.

The CDR3 protein is CASSINSGLSTDTQYF. CDR3 nucleotide sequence: TGTGCCAGCAGCATCAATAGCGGGTTAAGCACAGATACGCAGTATTTT. The chain uses TRBV7-2 and TRBJ2-3; TRBD2 matches 7 bases. The CDR3 has 16 residues. Germline V gene sequence: CDR1 SGHTA, CDR2 FQGNSA. Unmatched junction bases numbered 8, after V lost 5 bases and J lost 0 bases.